This T cell receptor beta chain was found in a study of cytomegalovirus exposure and HLA in healthy donors. About the research overall: Genetic ancestry analysis placed 75% to 85% of the roughly 400 donors that were genotyped in the Caucasian-associated cluster.

Both 60 Vbeta primers and 13 Jbeta primers went into the PCR. As originally analysed: Counted up in a later analysis, unique TCR beta chains came to approximately 83 million, with around 9.9 million shared. TCRdb's table, derived via immunoSEQ multiplex PCR, lists solely in-frame clones and lacks some. The DNA gave D and trimming, while V, J and clone size come from that table. Here the sample spans about 160,000 clones, approximately 80% being singletons. The CDR3 is 15 residues long. CDR1 is SGHTA, CDR2 FQGNSA, per germline. V was shortened by 3 bases and J by 2 bases, with 13 bases between the two germline ends. Study observations and caveats: The study labeled 164 TCR beta chains cytomegalovirus-associated.

Everyone who donated was a healthy bone marrow donor. To note about this clone: No antigen is known for it.

The source material was PBMCs. The sequence derives from a young woman in good health and CMV-seronegative. The V call is TRBV7-2, the J call TRBJ2-5, with D perhaps matching TRBD2 (6 bases). This CDR3 reads CASSLGLAYQETQYF. The DNA of the CDR3 is TGTGCCAGCAGCTTGGGACTGGCTTATCAAGAGACCCAGTACTTC.